This T cell receptor beta chain originates from a study of T cell changes during pregnancy in multiple sclerosis. Sequencing used immunoSEQ multiplex PCR; TCRdb keeps in-frame clones, though not all of them. The sample includes about 60,000 clones, 92% seen only once; the top ten take approximately 0.21%. This clone has a single count. CDR3 length: 13 amino acids. The V gene's germline CDR1 is KGHSH and CDR2 LQKENI. V lost 3 bases to trimming and J lost 1 base, with 6 bases between them. Sequencing used CD4+ T cells from peripheral blood mononuclear cells, obtained in the second trimester of pregnancy. The sequence was collected from a female donor with multiple sclerosis, enrolled in a pregnancy study. V is TRBV18 and J is TRBJ1-1; no firm D call. DNA of the CDR3: TGTGCCAGCTCACCCCAGAAGAACACTGAAGCTTTCTTT. This sequence encodes CASSPQKNTEAFF.